This T cell receptor beta chain was sequenced during a study of blood T cell repertoires in COVID-19. On the study more broadly: Sites across the United States, Italy and Spain contributed samples from acute and convalescent COVID-19. From T cells, B-cell-depleted T cells, or PBMCs came the material, which was cDNA or gDNA.

In the original processing: Nucleated cell counts were estimated from reference gene primer amplification. The repertoire was sequenced with immunoSEQ multiplex PCR; TCRdb's copy has only in-frame clones and lacks some. The V and J calls and the clone size are those of that table, but D and trimming were determined from the DNA. This table has 120,000 to 150,000 clones, about 90% appearing once. Sequencing used peripheral blood. The origin of this receptor is a human donor in a cohort sampled during active COVID-19.

Here the CDR3 DNA reads TGTGCCAGCAGCCCGGTCGGGTATTCCTACGAGCAGTACTTC. This translates into CASSPVGYSYEQYF. V and J are TRBV6-5 and TRBJ2-7, with unresolved D. The CDR3 has 14 amino acids. Germline V CDR1 and CDR2: MNHEY, SVGAGI. V lost 6 bases, J lost 1 base, and 13 bases lay in between.